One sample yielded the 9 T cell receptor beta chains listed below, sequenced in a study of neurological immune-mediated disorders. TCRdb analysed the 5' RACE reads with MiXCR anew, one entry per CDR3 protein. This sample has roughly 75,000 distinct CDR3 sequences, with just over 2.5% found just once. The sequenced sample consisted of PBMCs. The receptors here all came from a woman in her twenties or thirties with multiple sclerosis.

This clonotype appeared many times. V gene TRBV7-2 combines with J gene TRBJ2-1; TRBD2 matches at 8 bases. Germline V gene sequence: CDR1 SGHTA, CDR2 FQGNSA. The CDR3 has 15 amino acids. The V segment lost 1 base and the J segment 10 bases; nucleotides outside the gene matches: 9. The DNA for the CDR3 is TGTGCCAGCAGCTTAGGAGCAGCGGGAGTAAGGGAGCAGTTCTTC. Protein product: CASSLGAAGVREQFF.

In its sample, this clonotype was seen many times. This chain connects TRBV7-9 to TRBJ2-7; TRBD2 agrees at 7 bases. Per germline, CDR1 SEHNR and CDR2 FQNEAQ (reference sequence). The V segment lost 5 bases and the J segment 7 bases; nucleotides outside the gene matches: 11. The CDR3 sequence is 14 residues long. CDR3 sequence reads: CASSVTSSEGEQYF. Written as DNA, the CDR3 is TGTGCCAGCAGCGTGACTAGCTCGGAGGGAGAGCAGTACTTC.

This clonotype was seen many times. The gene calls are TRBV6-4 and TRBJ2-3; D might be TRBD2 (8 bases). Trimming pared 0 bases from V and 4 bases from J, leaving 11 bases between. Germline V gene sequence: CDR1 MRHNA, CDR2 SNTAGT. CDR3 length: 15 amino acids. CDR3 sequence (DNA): TGTGCCAGCAGTGACTCTAGCGGGACAGCAGATACGCAGTATTTT. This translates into CASSDSSGTADTQYF.

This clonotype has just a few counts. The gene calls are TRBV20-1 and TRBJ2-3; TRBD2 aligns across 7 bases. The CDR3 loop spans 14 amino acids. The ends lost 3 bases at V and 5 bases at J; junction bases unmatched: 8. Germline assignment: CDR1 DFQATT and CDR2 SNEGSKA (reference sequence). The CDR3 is CSARAGDSKDTQYF. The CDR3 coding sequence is TGCAGTGCTAGGGCGGGAGACTCCAAAGATACGCAGTATTTT.

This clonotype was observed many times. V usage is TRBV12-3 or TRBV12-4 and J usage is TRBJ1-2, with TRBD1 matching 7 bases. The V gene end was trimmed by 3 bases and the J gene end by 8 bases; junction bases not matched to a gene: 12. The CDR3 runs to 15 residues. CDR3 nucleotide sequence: TGTGCCAGCAGTTTTACCGGGACAGACCTCACAGGCTACACCTTC. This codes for CASSFTGTDLTGYTF.

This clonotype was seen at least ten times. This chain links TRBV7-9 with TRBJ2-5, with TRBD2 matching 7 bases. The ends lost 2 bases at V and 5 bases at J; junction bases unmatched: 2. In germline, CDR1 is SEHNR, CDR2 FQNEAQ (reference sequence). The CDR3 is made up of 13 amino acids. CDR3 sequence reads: CASSLTSVETQYF. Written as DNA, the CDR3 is TGTGCCAGCAGCTTAACTAGCGTGGAGACCCAGTACTTC.

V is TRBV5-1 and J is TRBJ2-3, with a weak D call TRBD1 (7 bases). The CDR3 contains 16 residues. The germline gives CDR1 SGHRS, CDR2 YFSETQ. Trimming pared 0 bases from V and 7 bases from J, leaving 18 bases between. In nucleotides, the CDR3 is TGCGCCAGCAGCTTGGCCAGGGGGGTTGAGACTAATACGCAGTATTTT. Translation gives CASSLARGVETNTQYF. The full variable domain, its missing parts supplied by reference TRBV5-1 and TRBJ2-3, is KAGVTQTPRYLIKTRGQQVTLSCSPISGHRSVSWYQQTPGQGLQFLFEYFSETQRNKGNFPGRFSGRQFSNSRSEMNVSTLELGDSALYLCASSLARGVETNTQYFGPGTRLTVL.

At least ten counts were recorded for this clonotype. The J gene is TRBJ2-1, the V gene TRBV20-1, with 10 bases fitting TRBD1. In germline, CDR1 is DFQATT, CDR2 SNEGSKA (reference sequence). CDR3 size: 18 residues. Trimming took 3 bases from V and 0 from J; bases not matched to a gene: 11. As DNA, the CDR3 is TGCAGTGCTAGTAGGGACAGGGGATCCCTTAGCTCCTACAATGAGCAGTTCTTC. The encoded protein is CSASRDRGSLSSYNEQFF.

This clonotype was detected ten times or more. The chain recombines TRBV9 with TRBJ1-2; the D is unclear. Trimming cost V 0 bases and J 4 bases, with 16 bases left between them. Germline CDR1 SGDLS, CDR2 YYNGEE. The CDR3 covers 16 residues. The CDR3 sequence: CASSVEVDTPGYGYTF. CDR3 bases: TGTGCCAGCAGCGTAGAAGTAGACACTCCAGGCTATGGCTACACCTTC.